The rows below give T cell receptor beta chains drawn from one sample of a study of a mutant IDH1 vaccine in newly diagnosed glioma. Data came from immunoSEQ multiplex PCR; TCRdb stores just in-frame clones and leaves some out. Of 82,000 or so clones in the sample, 75% to 85% are singletons; the top ten hold approximately 2%. For these TCRs, the target antigens are not known. Sequenced material: PBMCs, taken from a glioma patient whose treatment included an IDH1 peptide vaccine. The source of these receptors is a man aged 25-45 years with glioma. Some clones in this sample may be carry-over from other donors' samples. Each CDR3 is given with its conserved first and last residue.

>TRBJ1-1|TRBV7-2
CASSRTVNEAFF
>TRBJ2-5|TRBV6-4
CASSDSGGREAQPQETQYF
>TRBJ2-2|TRBV5-1
CASHETGGSNTGELFF
>TRBJ2-1|TRBV15
CATSGRDTPYNEQFF
>TRBJ1-6|TRBV28
CASSGGRVHNSPLHF
>TRBJ2-1|TRBV18
CASSLQGHEQFF
>TRBJ1-2|TRBV19
CASLGRADGYTF
>TRBJ2-1|TRBV4-1
CASSPVAANYNEQFF
>TRBJ1-4|TRBV19
CASSPVEEKLFF
>TRBJ2-7|TRBV29-1
CSVGIAMEQYF
>TRBJ2-2|TRBV7-9
CASSPPGTGTTGELFF
>.|TRBV19
CASSITGGQNEQYF
>TRBJ2-7|TRBV9
CASSKDRGDSYEQYF
>TRBJ2-3|TRBV29-1
CSVEGSNTDTQYF
>TRBJ1-6|TRBV7-2
CASSLGHRANSPLHF
>TRBJ1-2|TRBV27
CASRARGGNYGYTF
>TRBJ2-7|TRBV5-1
CASSPTTGLYEQYF
>TRBJ1-4|TRBV6-6
CASSYTGGSNEKLFF
>TRBJ1-2|TRBV28
CASSLSRGRYGYTF
>TRBJ1-2|TRBV14
CASSPGGLVYGYTF
>TRBJ2-3|TRBV27
CASSLSLAPPTDTQYF
>TRBJ2-7|TRBV6-5
CASSSGWEETYEQYF
>TRBJ2-1|TRBV7-2
CASSLVGREQFF
>TRBJ2-7|TRBV28
CASKVPGHRTYEQYF
>TRBJ2-2|TRBV19
CASSSAGTGDSGELFF
>TRBJ1-1|TRBV14
CASSQDVRAAEAFF
>.|TRBV20-1
CSARGQYEQYF
>TRBJ1-2|TRBV4-3
CASSQVGQGTSRGYTF
>TRBJ1-1|TRBV6-5
CASSYSWQLNTEAFF
>TRBJ2-1|TRBV9
CASSPHIWRGGSYNEQFF
>TRBJ1-2|TRBV27
CASSLSSTGMGNYGYTF
>TRBJ2-3|TRBV9
CASSVAASGDTQYF
>TRBJ1-1|TRBV30
CAWLGLGDTEAFF
>TRBJ2-7|TRBV9
CASSATGTSGSYEQYF
>TRBJ1-4|TRBV27
CASSLSWGGEKLFF
>TRBJ2-1|TRBV4-3
CASSQNPTSGTYNEQFF
>TRBJ1-5|TRBV28
CASSPRQLSNQPQHF
>TRBJ2-1|TRBV11-3
CASSPLYNEQFF
>TRBJ2-5|TRBV5-4
CASSLGAAQETQYF
>TRBJ2-7|TRBV7-6
CASSSLRDRASEQYF
>TRBJ2-3|TRBV19
CASSIAQGSTDTQYF
>TRBJ2-4|TRBV4-2
CASSLVYPRGKNIQYF
>TRBJ2-6|TRBV19
CASSRGSGANVLTF
>TRBJ1-2|TRBV4-1
CASSQMFKVDGYTF
>TRBJ1-1|TRBV6-6
CAGSDQAGNTEAFF
>TRBJ2-1|TRBV20-1
CSASEVDEQFF
>TRBJ1-5|TRBV29-1
CSVGQGSNQPQHF
>TRBJ1-2|TRBV14
CASSHHRGDYGYTF
>TRBJ1-2|TRBV2
CASSEGQRGYGYTF
>TRBJ1-6|TRBV5-1
CASSLEGGSGSPLHF
>TRBJ2-7|TRBV9
CASSVGGRDEQYF
>TRBJ1-2|TRBV29-1
CSVEDREGHYGYTF
>TRBJ1-3|TRBV5-4
CASSSQGISGNTIYF
>TRBJ2-2|TRBV9
CASSSPGTGNTGELFF
>TRBJ2-1|TRBV5-5
CASSLARVGNEQFF
>TRBJ1-6|TRBV10-3
CATGPGNSPLHF
>TRBJ2-2|TRBV29-1
CSTPWGVNPQGELFF